This T cell receptor beta chain appears in the sequencing data of a study of T-cell reconstitution after alpha-beta-depleted transplantation in children. TCRbeta library construction was performed incorporating unique molecular identifiers. Each CDR3 protein gets one entry after TCRdb re-called the PCR reads with MiXCR. The table has 200,000 to 250,000 distinct CDR3 sequences, roughly 24% seen once; the top ten hold about 2.6%. This CDR3 contains 14 residues. Germline V gene lookup returns CDR1 MNHEY and CDR2 SMNVEV (reference sequence). Worth noting for this clonotype: One end of the junction varies from germline; a read error may be responsible.

V is TRBV27 and J is TRBJ2-7; D not resolved. This receptor was taken from a girl aged 2 to 10 with Fanconi anemia, due to receive a stem cell transplant. The sequenced sample was PBMCs, obtained before TCRalphabeta/CD19-depleted stem cell transplant. The CDR3: CTSSRVVGVYEQYF. The CDR3 bases are TGCACCAGCAGTCGTGTCGTAGGTGTCTACGAGCAGTACTTC.